Each of the 2 T cell receptor beta chains below was sequenced from the same sample in a study of post-analysis software for immune sequencing data. Whole-study findings and limits: Patients showed TRBV5-6, TRBV5-1 and TRBV20-1 among five TRBV segments more frequent than in controls.

Libraries were made from TCR beta cDNA, and they carried unique molecular identifiers. TCRdb passed the PCR reads through MiXCR, listing each CDR3 protein once. The data hold 170,000 or so distinct CDR3 sequences, with approximately 30% observed a single time. These receptors have no identified antigens. Sample: blood. Receptors originate from a girl under 18 with multiple sclerosis.

This clonotype was counted at least ten times. This chain connects TRBV9 to TRBJ1-2, with 8 bases that match TRBD1. This CDR3 region has 15 residues. V was pared by 5 bases and J by 5 bases, with 11 bases of the junction left unmatched. CDR1 and CDR2 (germline): SGDLS, YYNGEE. The CDR3 nucleotides read TGTGCCAGCAGTCCACTTGACAGGGGAACATATGGCTACACCTTC. This codes for CASSPLDRGTYGYTF.

Concerning this clonotype itself: A clone one base away is much larger, so this may be a read error. The V gene is TRBV10-3, the J gene TRBJ2-1; D remains unclear. Germline V lookup: CDR1 ENHRY, CDR2 SYGVKD. CDR3 length equals 12 residues. V dropped 4 bases and J dropped 8 bases, with 9 bases sitting between them. The CDR3 here is CAISVLCDEQFF. The CDR3 DNA is TGTGCCATCAGTGTTTTGTGTGATGAGCAGTTCTTC.